This TCR beta chain was sequenced in a study of Ad26.COV2.S vaccination and SARS-CoV-2 variants. On this clone: Its target is not known.

Overall study results and limits: Considerable breadth of spike-specific CD8+ and CD4+ T cell responses has reportedly been documented following vaccination.

Per the germline V gene, CDR1 is LNHDA and CDR2 is SQIVND (reference sequence). V gave up 3 bases and J gave up 3 bases, with 9 bases separating them. The CDR3 covers 14 residues. Measured with immunoSEQ multiplex PCR; TCRdb has only the in-frame clones, and not every one. This table holds more than 120,000 clones, roughly 89% found once. The source material was peripheral blood, sampled after recovery from COVID-19. The V and J genes are TRBV19 and TRBJ1-5; D ambiguous. The receptor's source is a human donor who had recovered from COVID-19. The CDR3 is CASSIRSDNQPQHF. In nucleotides, the CDR3 is TGTGCCAGTAGTATTCGCAGTGACAATCAGCCCCAGCATTTT.